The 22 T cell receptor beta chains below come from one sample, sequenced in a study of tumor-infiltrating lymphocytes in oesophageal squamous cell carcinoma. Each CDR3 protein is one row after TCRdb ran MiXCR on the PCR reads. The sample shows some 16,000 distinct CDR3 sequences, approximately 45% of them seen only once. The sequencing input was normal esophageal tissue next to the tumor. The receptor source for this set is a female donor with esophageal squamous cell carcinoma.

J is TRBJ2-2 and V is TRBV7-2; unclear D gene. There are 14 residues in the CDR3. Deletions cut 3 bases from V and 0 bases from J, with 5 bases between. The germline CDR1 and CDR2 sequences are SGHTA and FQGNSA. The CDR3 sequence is CASSFGSNTGELFF. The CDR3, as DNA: TGTGCCAGCAGCTTCGGCTCGAACACCGGGGAGCTGTTTTTT.

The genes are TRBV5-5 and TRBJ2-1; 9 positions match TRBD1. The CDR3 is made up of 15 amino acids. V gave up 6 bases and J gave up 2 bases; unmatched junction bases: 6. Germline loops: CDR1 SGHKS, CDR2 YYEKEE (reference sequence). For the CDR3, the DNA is TGTGCCAGCAACATCCGGGACAGGGCCTACAATGAGCAGTTCTTC. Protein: CASNIRDRAYNEQFF.

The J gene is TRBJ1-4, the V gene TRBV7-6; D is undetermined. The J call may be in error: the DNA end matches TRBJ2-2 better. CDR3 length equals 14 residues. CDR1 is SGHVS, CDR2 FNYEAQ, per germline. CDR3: CASSLAGNTGELFF. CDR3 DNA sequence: TGTGCCAGCAGCTTAGCGGGAAACACCGGGGAGCTGTTTTTT.

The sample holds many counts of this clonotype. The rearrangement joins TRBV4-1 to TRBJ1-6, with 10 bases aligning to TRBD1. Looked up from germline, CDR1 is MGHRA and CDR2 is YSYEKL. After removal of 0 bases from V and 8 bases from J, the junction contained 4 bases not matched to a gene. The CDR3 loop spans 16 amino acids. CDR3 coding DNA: TGCGCCAGCAGCCAAGATAAGGGGACAGGGGATTCACCCCTCCACTTT. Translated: CASSQDKGTGDSPLHF.

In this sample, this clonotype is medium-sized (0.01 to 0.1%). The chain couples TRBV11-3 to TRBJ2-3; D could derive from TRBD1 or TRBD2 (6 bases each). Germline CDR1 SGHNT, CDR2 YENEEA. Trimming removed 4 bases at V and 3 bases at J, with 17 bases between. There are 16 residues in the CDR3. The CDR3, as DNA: TGTGCCAGCAGCTCAGGAGGGGGATTTGGAACAGATACGCAGTATTTT. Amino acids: CASSSGGGFGTDTQYF.

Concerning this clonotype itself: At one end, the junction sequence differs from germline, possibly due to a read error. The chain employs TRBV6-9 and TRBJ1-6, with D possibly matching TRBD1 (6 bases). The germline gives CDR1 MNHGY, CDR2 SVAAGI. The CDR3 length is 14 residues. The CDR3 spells CASSYGKTGYEQYF. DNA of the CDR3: TGTGCCAGCAGTTACGGGAAGACAGGCTACGAGCAGTACTTT.

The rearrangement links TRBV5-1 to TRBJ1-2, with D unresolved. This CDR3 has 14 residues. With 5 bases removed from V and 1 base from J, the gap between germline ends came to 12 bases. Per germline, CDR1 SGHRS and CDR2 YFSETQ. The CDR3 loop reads CASSYTAGNYGYTF. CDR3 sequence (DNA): TGCGCCAGCAGTTATACGGCGGGTAACTATGGCTACACCTTC.

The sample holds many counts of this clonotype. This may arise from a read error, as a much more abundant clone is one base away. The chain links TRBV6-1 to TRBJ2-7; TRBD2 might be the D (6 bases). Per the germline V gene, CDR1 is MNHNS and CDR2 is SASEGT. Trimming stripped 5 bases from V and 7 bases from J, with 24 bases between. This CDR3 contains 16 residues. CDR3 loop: CASSRTSPRGSNEQYF. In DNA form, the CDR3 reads TGTGCCAGCAGTCGAACTAGCCCAAGGGGATCTAATGAGCAGTACTTC.

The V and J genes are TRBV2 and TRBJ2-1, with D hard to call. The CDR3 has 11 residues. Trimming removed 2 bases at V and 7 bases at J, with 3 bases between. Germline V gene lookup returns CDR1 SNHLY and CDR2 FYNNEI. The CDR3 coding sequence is TGTGCCAGCAGTGAACTTAATGAGCAGTTCTTC. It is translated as CASSELNEQFF.

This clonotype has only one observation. CDR3 sequence: CASGGGSGANVLTF. As DNA, the CDR3 is TGTGCCAGCGGTGGTGGGTCTGGGGCCAACGTCCTGACTTTC. The genes are TRBV12-3 or TRBV12-4 and TRBJ2-6; D unresolved. There are 14 residues in the CDR3. The V gene lost 8 bases and the J gene lost 1 base, with 9 bases spanning the gap.

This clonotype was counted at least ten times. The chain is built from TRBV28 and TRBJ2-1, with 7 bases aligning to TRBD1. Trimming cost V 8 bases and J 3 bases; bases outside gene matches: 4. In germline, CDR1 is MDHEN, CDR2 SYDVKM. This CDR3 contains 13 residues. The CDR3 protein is CASERDSYNEQFF. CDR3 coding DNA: TGTGCCAGCGAAAGGGACAGCTACAATGAGCAGTTCTTC.

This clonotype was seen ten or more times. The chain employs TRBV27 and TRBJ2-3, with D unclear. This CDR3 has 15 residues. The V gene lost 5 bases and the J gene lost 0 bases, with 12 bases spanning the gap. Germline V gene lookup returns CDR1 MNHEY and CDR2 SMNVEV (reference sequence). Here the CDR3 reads CASSPRVTSTDTQYF. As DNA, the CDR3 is TGTGCCAGCAGTCCCCGGGTGACAAGCACAGATACGCAGTATTTT.

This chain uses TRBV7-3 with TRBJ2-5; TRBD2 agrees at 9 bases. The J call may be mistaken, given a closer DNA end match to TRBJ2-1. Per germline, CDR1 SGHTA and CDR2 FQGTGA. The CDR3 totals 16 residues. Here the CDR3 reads CASSRKAGGPRDEQFF. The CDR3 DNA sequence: TGTGCCAGCAGCCGCAAGGCGGGGGGGCCAAGGGATGAGCAGTTCTTC.

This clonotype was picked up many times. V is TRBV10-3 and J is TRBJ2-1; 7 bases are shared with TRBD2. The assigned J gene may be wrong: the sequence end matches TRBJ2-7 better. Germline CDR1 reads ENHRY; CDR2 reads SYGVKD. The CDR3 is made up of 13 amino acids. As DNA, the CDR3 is TGTGCCACCACAAGCGGGAACTACAATGAGCAGTACTTC. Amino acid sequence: CATTSGNYNEQYF.

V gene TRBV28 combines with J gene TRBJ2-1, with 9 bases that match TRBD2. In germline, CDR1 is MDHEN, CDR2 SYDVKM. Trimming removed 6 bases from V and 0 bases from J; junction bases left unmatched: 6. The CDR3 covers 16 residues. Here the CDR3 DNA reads TGTGCCAGCAGGGGATTTAGCGGGAGCTCCTACAATGAGCAGTTCTTC. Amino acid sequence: CASRGFSGSSYNEQFF.

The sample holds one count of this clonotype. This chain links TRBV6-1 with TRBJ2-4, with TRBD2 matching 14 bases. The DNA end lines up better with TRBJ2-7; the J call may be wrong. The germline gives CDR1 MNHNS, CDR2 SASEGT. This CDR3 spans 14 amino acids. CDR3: CASRGLAGAGEQYF. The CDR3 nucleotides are TGTGCCAGCAGGGGACTAGCGGGAGCAGGCGAGCAGTACTTC.

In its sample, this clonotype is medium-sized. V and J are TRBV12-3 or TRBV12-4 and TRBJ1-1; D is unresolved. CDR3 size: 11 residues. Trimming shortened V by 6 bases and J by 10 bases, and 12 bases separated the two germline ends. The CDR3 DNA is TGTGCCAGCAGCCGGAGCAAGGGAGCTTTCTTT. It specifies CASSRSKGAFF.

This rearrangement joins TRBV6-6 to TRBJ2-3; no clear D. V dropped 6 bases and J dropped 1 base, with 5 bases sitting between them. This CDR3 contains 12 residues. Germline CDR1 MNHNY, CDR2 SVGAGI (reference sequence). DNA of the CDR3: TGTGCCAGCAGCTCAGGCACAGATACGCAGTATTTT. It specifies CASSSGTDTQYF.

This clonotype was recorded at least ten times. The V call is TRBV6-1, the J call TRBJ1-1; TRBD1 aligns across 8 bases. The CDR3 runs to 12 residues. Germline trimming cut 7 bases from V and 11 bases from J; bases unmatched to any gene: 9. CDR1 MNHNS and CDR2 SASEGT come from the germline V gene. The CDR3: CASNSGQGKAFF. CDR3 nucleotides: TGTGCCAGCAATTCCGGACAGGGAAAGGCTTTCTTT.

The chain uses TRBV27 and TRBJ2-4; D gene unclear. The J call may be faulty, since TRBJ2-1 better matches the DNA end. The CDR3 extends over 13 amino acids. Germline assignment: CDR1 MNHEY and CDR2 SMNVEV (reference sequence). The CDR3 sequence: CASSLGVPGEQFF. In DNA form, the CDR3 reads TGTGCCAGCAGTTTAGGAGTTCCTGGTGAGCAGTTCTTC.

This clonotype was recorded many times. CDR3 DNA: TGTGCCAGCAGCCGACAGGGAGGCACCTACGAGCAGTACTTC. This gives the protein CASSRQGGTYEQYF. The rearrangement joins TRBV14 to TRBJ2-7, with D perhaps matching TRBD1 (7 bases). V dropped 4 bases and J dropped 2 bases, with 12 bases sitting between them. Germline CDR1 reads SGHDN; CDR2 reads FVKESK. The CDR3 is 14 amino acids.

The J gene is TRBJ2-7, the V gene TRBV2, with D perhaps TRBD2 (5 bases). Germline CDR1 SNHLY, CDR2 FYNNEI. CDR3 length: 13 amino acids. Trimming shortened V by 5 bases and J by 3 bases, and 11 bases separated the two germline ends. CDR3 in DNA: TGTGCCAGCAGTCCAGCGGAGTTCTACGAGCAGTACTTC. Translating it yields CASSPAEFYEQYF.